This is a list of T cell receptor beta chains from one sample in a study of blood T cell repertoires in COVID-19. Assay used: immunoSEQ multiplex PCR; TCRdb lists only in-frame clones, some missing. Among some 390,000 clones listed, 85% to 90% were seen once. Sequencing used PBMCs or T cells enriched from blood (not recorded which). All receptors derive from a woman in her twenties or thirties who had recovered from COVID-19. Each CDR3 is given with its conserved first and last residue. The order of the fields is D gene, clone size, J gene, V gene, CDR3 DNA, CDR3 protein. A D gene is named only where the DNA matches it firmly. Only some rows state a clone size, as once, few, many or a class for expanded clones.

D: .
size: .
J: TRBJ2-7
V: TRBV6-5
DNA: TGTGCCAGCAGTAGAGAGGTGTTCTACGAGCAGTACTTC
CDR3: CASSREVFYEQYF

D: TRBD2
size: .
J: TRBJ2-5
V: TRBV30
DNA: TGTGCCTGGAGTGGACTAGCGGGGGGGGAGACCCAGTACTTC
CDR3: CAWSGLAGGETQYF

D: TRBD1
size: .
J: TRBJ2-7
V: TRBV7-9
DNA: TGTGCCAGCGCGTTCGGGGACAGGGGCCACGAGCAGTACTTC
CDR3: CASAFGDRGHEQYF

D: .
size: .
J: TRBJ1-2
V: TRBV7-8
DNA: TGTGCCAGCAGCCTCACGGGACAAGGAGCTAACGTAGCTAACTATGGCTACACCTTC
CDR3: CASSLTGQGANVANYGYTF

D: TRBD1
size: .
J: TRBJ2-7
V: TRBV19
DNA: TGTGCCAGTAGTATTTCCGGACAGGGAGACGGAGAGCAGTACTTC
CDR3: CASSISGQGDGEQYF

D: TRBD1
size: .
J: TRBJ2-2
V: TRBV5-1
DNA: TGCGCCAGCAAGGGGGCCAACACCGGGGAGCTGTTTTTT
CDR3: CASKGANTGELFF

D: .
size: .
J: TRBJ1-1
V: TRBV5-1
DNA: TGCGCCAGCAGCTTGGCCCAGAACACTGAAGCTTTCTTT
CDR3: CASSLAQNTEAFF

D: .
size: .
J: TRBJ1-1
V: TRBV28
DNA: TGTGCCAGTATGACGCCCACAGTCATGAACACTGAAGCTTTCTTT
CDR3: CASMTPTVMNTEAFF

D: TRBD1
size: once
J: TRBJ2-5
V: TRBV5-1
DNA: TGCGCCAGCAGCTTGGGGGGGACAGGTCGCCAGACCCAGTACTTC
CDR3: CASSLGGTGRQTQYF

D: .
size: .
J: TRBJ1-2
V: TRBV9
DNA: TGTGCCAGCAGCGTACGAGGCAGCTACAACTATGGCTACACCTTC
CDR3: CASSVRGSYNYGYTF